This is a list of T cell receptor beta chains from one sample in a study of blood T cells in healthy people across ages. TCRdb redid the calling of the 5' RACE reads with MiXCR, one entry per CDR3 protein. The sample shows fewer than 1 million distinct CDR3 sequences, approximately 48% of them seen only once. The sample taken for sequencing was blood. These receptors were obtained from a man in his sixties in good health. Both conserved end residues are part of each CDR3.

V gene: TRBV20-1
J gene: TRBJ1-2
CDR3 protein: CSARDPVGNGYTF

V gene: TRBV4-1
J gene: TRBJ2-7
CDR3 protein: CASSREGGGAYEQYF

V gene: TRBV7-9
J gene: TRBJ2-5
CDR3 protein: CASSLVITSGKETQYF

V gene: TRBV10-3
J gene: TRBJ2-3
CDR3 protein: CAIRSGARADTQYF

V gene: TRBV20-1
J gene: TRBJ1-2
CDR3 protein: CSASLTVTEKTPYGYTF

V gene: TRBV7-2
J gene: TRBJ2-1
CDR3 protein: CASSLEPAGGHNEQFF

V gene: TRBV2
J gene: -
CDR3 protein: CASSLWRSYEQYF

V gene: TRBV20-1
J gene: TRBJ2-3
CDR3 protein: CSLKRGTDTQYF

V gene: TRBV7-2
J gene: TRBJ2-1
CDR3 protein: CASSLVLGTANGQFF

V gene: TRBV20-1
J gene: TRBJ2-3
CDR3 protein: CSAPDRLYTDTQYF

V gene: TRBV6-2/TRBV6-3
J gene: TRBJ1-1
CDR3 protein: CASSEVGTEAFF